The subject of this entry is one TCR beta chain. The sample comes from a study of T cell changes during pregnancy in multiple sclerosis. The protocol was immunoSEQ multiplex PCR, while the TCRdb copy is restricted to in-frame clones and leaves out a portion. The sample carries 30,000 to 45,000 clones, about 90% recorded once. V lost 4 bases, J lost 5 bases, and 6 bases stayed unmatched. CDR3 length: 14 residues. CDR1 SGHNT and CDR2 YYREEE come from the germline V gene (reference sequence). The origin of this receptor is a female donor with multiple sclerosis, enrolled in a pregnancy study. Sequenced here: CD4+ T cells from peripheral blood mononuclear cells, sampled after pregnancy. The chain carries TRBV5-4 and TRBJ1-1, with 9 bases identical to TRBD1. For the CDR3, the DNA is TGTGCCAGCAGCGTGGGACAGGGCTTTACTGAAGCTTTCTTT. It specifies CASSVGQGFTEAFF.